Sequencing of this TCR beta chain was carried out in a study of T cell repertoires in cytomegalovirus infection. Study information: Matching HLA type, along with CMV infection, was indicated by public TCR beta signatures. Study-level results: It was HLA-C-restricted CMV-specific TCR beta clonotypes that dominated the response ex vivo. Based on cumulative public TCR beta family frequency, carriers of CMV plus the relevant HLA were identified.

Concerning this clonotype: Its antigen is unknown.

TCRdb re-derived calls from the reads in MiXCR, one entry per CDR3 protein. Found here are more than 150,000 distinct CDR3 sequences, roughly 15% of them singletons; the top ten hold around a sixth. This CDR3 is built from 16 residues. Germline values: CDR1 MDHEN, CDR2 SYDVKM. The V gene end was trimmed by 2 bases and the J gene end by 1 base; junction bases not matched to a gene: 5. The J gene is TRBJ2-5, the V gene TRBV28, with 9 positions matching TRBD1. Sequenced input: CD8+ T cells from PBMCs. This clonotype was sampled from a human donor in good health (CMV status not recorded). Some clones in this sample may be carry-over from other donors' samples. In nucleotides, the CDR3 is TGTGCCAGCAGTTTAGGGGACAGGGCCCTCCAAGAGACCCAGTACTTC. Translating it yields CASSLGDRALQETQYF.